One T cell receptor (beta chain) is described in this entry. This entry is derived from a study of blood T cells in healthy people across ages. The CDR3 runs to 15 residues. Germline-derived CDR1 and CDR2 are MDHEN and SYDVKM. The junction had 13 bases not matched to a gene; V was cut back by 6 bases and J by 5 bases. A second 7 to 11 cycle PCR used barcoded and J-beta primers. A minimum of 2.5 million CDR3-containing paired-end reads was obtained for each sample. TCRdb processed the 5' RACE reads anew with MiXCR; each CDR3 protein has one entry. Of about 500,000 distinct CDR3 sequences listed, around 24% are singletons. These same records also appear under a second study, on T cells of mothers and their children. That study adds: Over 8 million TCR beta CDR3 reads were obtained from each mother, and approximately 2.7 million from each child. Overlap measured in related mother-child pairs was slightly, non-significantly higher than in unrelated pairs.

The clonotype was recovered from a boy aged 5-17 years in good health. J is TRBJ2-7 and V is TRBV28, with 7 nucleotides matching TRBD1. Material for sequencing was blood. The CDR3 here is CASSPISRGIDEQYF. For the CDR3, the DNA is TGTGCCAGCAGCCCCATTTCCAGGGGGATTGACGAGCAGTACTTC.